In its sample, the clone carrying this T cell receptor (beta chain) was seen once. Its antigen is as yet unknown. The primer mix had 60 Vbeta and 13 Jbeta primers. Sequencing used immunoSEQ multiplex PCR; TCRdb keeps in-frame clones, though not all of them. The sample includes about 96,000 clones, roughly 79% of them seen just once. The data stem from a study of cytomegalovirus exposure and HLA in healthy donors. Per the germline V gene, CDR1 is KGHSH and CDR2 is LQKENI. CDR3 length: 16 amino acids. V gave up 3 bases and J gave up 5 bases; unmatched junction bases: 8. Findings and limits, study-wide: Generally TCR sequences proved uncommon, though certain public TCRs appeared in numerous donors.

The chain combines TRBV18 with TRBJ1-5; TRBD1 matches at 9 bases. The receptor was isolated from a female donor in good health and CMV-seropositive. The sequenced sample was PBMCs. This chain's CDR3 is CASSPTGQGIDQPQHF. The CDR3 region has the DNA TGTGCCAGCTCACCCACGGGACAGGGTATAGATCAGCCCCAGCATTTT. The complete variable domain, with remaining parts taken from reference TRBV18 and TRBJ1-5, reads NAGVMQNPRHLVRRRGQEARLRCSPMKGHSHVYWYRQLPEEGLKFMVYLQKENIIDESGMPKERFSAEFPKEGPSILRIQQVVRGDSAAYFCASSPTGQGIDQPQHFGDGTRLSIL.